The clone carrying this T cell receptor beta chain was recorded at least ten times. This entry belongs to a study of T cells in Graves' hyperthyroidism and ophthalmopathy. There were TCR beta CDR3 regions amplified from RNA transcripts. When the TCR CDR3 underwent first-round RT-PCR, the HTBI primer set was used. TCRdb recomputed calls from the multiplex PCR reads with MiXCR, one row per CDR3 protein. The sample consists of a few hundred thousand distinct CDR3 sequences, 15% to 20% of them appearing once. Germline V gives CDR1 LNHDA, CDR2 SQIVND (reference sequence). The CDR3 consists of 14 residues. Germline trimming cut 4 bases from V and 0 bases from J; bases unmatched to any gene: 3.

This clonotype was obtained from a woman in her thirties or forties with Graves' ophthalmopathy. The J gene is TRBJ2-7, the V gene TRBV19, with 7 nucleotides matching TRBD1. Sequenced input: blood. The CDR3 region has the DNA TGTGCCAGTAGTACGAGGGACAGCTCCTACGAGCAGTACTTC. Residues: CASSTRDSSYEQYF. Drawing the rest from reference TRBV19 and TRBJ2-7, the complete variable domain is DGGITQSPKYLFRKEGQNVTLSCEQNLNHDAMYWYRQDPGQGLRLIYYSQIVNDFQKGDIAEGYSVSREKKESFPLTVTSAQKNPTAFYLCASSTRDSSYEQYFGPGTRLTVT.